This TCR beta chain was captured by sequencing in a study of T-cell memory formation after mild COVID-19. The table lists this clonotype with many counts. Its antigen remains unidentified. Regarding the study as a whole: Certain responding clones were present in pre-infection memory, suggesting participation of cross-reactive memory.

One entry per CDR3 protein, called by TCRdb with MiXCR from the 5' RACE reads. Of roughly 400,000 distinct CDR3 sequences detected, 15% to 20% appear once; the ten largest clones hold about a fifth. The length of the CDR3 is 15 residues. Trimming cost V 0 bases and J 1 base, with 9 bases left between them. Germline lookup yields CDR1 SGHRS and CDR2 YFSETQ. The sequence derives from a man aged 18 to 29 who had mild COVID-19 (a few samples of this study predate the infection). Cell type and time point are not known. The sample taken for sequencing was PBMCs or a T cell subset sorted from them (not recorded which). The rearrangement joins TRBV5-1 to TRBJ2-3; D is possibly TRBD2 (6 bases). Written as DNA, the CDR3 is TGCGCCAGCAGCTTGGTTCCGGGGGGCACAGATACGCAGTATTTT. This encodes CASSLVPGGTDTQYF.